This TCR beta chain was sequenced during a study of T cell repertoires in cytomegalovirus infection. MiXCR, run by TCRdb on the reads, gives a single entry per CDR3 protein. The profile shows roughly 310,000 distinct CDR3 sequences, roughly 17% of them singletons. This clonotype was seen at least ten times. Trimming shortened V by 0 bases and J by 3 bases, and 4 bases separated the two germline ends. The CDR3 loop spans 13 amino acids. Germline values: CDR1 SGHTA, CDR2 FQGNSA. Sequencing was performed on PBMCs. The chain has TRBV7-2 and TRBJ2-3; D gene unclear. The clonotype comes from a human donor in good health (CMV status not recorded). Some clones in this sample may be carry-over from other donors' samples. As DNA, the CDR3 is TGTGCCAGCAGCTTAGCCATTACAGATACGCAGTATTTT. Its protein is CASSLAITDTQYF.